Sequencing of this TCR beta chain was carried out in a study of response to subunit inactivated influenza vaccine. The study, taken as a whole, reports: The authors proposed limited new T cell recruitment per seasonal influenza vaccination.

One entry per CDR3 protein results from TCRdb running MiXCR on the RT-PCR reads. The sample yields 540,000 or so distinct CDR3 sequences, 10% to 15% seen once. This clonotype was observed a few times. Its antigen is unidentified. The V gene end was trimmed by 2 bases and the J gene end by 0 bases; junction bases not matched to a gene: 4. CDR3 length: 16 residues. Germline assignment: CDR1 SGHVS and CDR2 FQNEAQ. The sample consisted of PBMCs from blood, taken about 40 days after vaccination. The sequence derives from a man aged 45-60 years who received an inactivated influenza vaccine. This rearrangement joins TRBV7-8 to TRBJ2-7, with 10 bases lining up with TRBD2. The CDR3, as DNA: TGTGCCAGCAGCTTAACGACTAGCGGGTACTCCTACGAGCAGTACTTC. Translating gives CASSLTTSGYSYEQYF.